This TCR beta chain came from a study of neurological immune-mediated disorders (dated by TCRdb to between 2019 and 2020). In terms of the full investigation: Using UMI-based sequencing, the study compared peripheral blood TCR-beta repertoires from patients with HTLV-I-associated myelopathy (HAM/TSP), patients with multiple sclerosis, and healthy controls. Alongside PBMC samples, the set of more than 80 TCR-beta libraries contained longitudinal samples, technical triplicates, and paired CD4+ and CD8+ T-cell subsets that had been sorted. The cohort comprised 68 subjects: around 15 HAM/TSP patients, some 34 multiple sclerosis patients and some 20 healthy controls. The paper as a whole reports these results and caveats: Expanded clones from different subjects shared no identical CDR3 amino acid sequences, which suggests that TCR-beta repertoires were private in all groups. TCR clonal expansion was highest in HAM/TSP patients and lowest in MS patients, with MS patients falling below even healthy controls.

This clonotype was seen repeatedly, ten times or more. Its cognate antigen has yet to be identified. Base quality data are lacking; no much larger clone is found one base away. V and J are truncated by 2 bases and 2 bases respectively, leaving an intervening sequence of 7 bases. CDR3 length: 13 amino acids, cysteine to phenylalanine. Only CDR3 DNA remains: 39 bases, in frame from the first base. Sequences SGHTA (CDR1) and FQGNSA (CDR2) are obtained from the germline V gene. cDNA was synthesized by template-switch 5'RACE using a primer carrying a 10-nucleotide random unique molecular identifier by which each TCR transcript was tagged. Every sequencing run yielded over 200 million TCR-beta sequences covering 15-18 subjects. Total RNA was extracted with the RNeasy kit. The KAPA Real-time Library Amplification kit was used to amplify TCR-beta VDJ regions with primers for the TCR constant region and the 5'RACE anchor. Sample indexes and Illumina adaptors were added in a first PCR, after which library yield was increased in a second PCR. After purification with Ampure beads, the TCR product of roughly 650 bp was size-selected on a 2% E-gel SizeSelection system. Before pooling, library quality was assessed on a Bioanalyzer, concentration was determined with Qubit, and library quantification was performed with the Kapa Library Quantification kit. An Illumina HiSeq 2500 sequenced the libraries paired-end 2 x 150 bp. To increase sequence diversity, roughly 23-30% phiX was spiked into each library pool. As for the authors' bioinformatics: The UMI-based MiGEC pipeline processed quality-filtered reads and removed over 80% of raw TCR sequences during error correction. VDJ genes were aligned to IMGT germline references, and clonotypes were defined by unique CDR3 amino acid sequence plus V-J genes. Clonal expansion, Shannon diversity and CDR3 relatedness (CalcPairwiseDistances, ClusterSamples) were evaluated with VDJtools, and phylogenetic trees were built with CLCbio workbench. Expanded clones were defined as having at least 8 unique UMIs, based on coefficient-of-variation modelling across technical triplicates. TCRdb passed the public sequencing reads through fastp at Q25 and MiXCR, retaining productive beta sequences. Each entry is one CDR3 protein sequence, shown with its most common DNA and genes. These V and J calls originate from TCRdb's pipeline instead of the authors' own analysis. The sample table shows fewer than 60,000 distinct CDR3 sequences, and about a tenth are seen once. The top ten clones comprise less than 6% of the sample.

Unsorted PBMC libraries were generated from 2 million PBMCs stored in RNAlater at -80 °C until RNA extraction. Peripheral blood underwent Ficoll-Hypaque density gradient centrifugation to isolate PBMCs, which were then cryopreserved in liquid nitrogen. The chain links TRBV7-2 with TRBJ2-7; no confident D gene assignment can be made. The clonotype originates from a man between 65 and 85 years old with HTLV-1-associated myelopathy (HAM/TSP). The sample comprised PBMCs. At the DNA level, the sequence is TGTGCCAGCAGCTTAACATCAACCTACGAGCAGTACTTC. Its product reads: CASSLTSTYEQYF. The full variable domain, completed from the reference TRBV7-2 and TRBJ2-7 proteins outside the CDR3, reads GAGVSQSPSNKVTEKGKDVELRCDPISGHTALYWYRQSLGQGLEFLIYFQGNSAPDKSGLPSDRFSAERTGGSVSTLTIQRTQQEDSAVYLCASSLTSTYEQYFGPGTRLTVT.